The 14 T cell receptor beta chains below come from one sample, sequenced in a study of shared clonotypes between healthy human individuals. Measured with immunoSEQ multiplex PCR; TCRdb has only the in-frame clones, and not every one. The sample lists about 330,000 clones; around 86% were seen once. Source material: memory CD8+ T cells sorted from blood. As for subset: CD45RO+ cells pooled with CCR7-negative TemRA cells. The receptors were sampled from a young man in good health.

V is TRBV5-6 and J is TRBJ1-1; 7 bases are shared with TRBD1. The CDR3 length is 12 residues. Germline V gene data show CDR1 as SGHDT and CDR2 as YYEEEE. V trimming: 7 bases; J trimming: 4 bases; junction bases outside the gene matches: 4. DNA for the CDR3: TGTGCCAGCCGACAGGGTAGCACTGAAGCTTTCTTT. Translated, it gives CASRQGSTEAFF.

The CDR3, as DNA: TGTGCCAGCAGCCCCCAGACAGGGTCTTGGGACACTGAAGCTTTCTTT. Encoded protein: CASSPQTGSWDTEAFF. V is TRBV13 and J is TRBJ1-1; 7 bases match TRBD1. V lost 5 bases and J lost 3; bases outside the gene matches: 12. Germline V gives CDR1 PRHDT, CDR2 FYEKMQ (reference sequence). This CDR3 is 16 amino acids long.

In this sample, this clone turned up once. This chain links TRBV6-5 with TRBJ2-1; D remains unclear. This CDR3 has 11 amino acids. Germline-derived CDR1 and CDR2 are MNHEY and SVGAGI. V shed 7 bases and J shed 9 bases, with 10 bases lying between them. Written as DNA, the CDR3 is TGTGCCAGCACCTCTGGTCTTGAGCAGTTCTTC. Translated, it gives CASTSGLEQFF.

The chain links TRBV10-2 to TRBJ2-7; possible D gene TRBD2, 6 bases. The V gene's germline CDR1 is WSHSY and CDR2 SAAADI. CDR3 length: 15 amino acids. V was pared by 2 bases and J by 3 bases, with 14 bases between. CDR3 DNA: TGCGCCAGCAGTGAGGGGGACTCCGGGGGCTACGAGCAGTACTTC. This sequence encodes CASSEGDSGGYEQYF.

This chain links TRBV19 with TRBJ2-7; 8 nucleotides line up with TRBD2. With V trimmed by 6 bases and J by 2 bases, 9 bases remained unmatched. This CDR3 contains 15 residues. Germline V gene sequence: CDR1 LNHDA, CDR2 SQIVND (reference sequence). CDR3 nucleotide sequence: TGTGCCAGTAGCTCAAGAACTAGCGGAACCTACGAGCAGTACTTC. The encoded protein is CASSSRTSGTYEQYF.

The V call is TRBV4-3, the J call TRBJ2-7; D gene uncertain. Trimming took 0 bases from V and 4 from J, leaving 13 bases between them. Germline values: CDR1 LGHNA, CDR2 YSLEER. The CDR3 runs 15 residues. The DNA for the CDR3 is TGCGCCAGCAGCCAAGAACAGTCCACTCTTTACGAGCAGTACTTC. It codes for CASSQEQSTLYEQYF.

CDR3 protein: CAWSVSDGNEQFF. CDR3 nucleotides: TGTGCCTGGAGTGTTAGTGACGGCAATGAGCAGTTCTTC. The chain couples TRBV30 to TRBJ2-1; no firm D call. Trimming took off 0 bases at V and 6 bases at J, with 9 bases between the two ends. Looked up from germline, CDR1 is GTSNPN and CDR2 is SVGIG (reference sequence). This CDR3 has 13 amino acids.

This rearrangement joins TRBV7-3 to TRBJ1-1, with D perhaps matching TRBD1 (6 bases). Germline lookup yields CDR1 SGHTA and CDR2 FQGTGA. V was trimmed by 5 bases and J by 3 bases, leaving 10 bases between them. The CDR3 extends over 13 amino acids. CDR3 sequence: CASSVDSYTEAFF. CDR3 DNA: TGTGCCAGCAGCGTGGACAGTTACACTGAAGCTTTCTTT.

This sequence joins TRBV29-1 and TRBJ1-4, with unresolved D. The V gene's germline CDR1 is SQVTM and CDR2 ANQGSEA. The V gene lost 0 bases and the J gene lost 8 bases, with 13 bases spanning the gap. The CDR3 contains 14 residues. The CDR3 sequence is CSVEDRDLSEKLFF. CDR3 coding DNA: TGCAGCGTTGAAGATAGAGACCTAAGCGAAAAACTGTTTTTT. Complete variable domain (other parts from reference TRBV29-1 and TRBJ1-4): SAVISQKPSRDICQRGTSLTIQCQVDSQVTMMFWYRQQPGQSLTLIATANQGSEATYESGFVIDKFPISRPNLTFSTLTVSNMSPEDSSIYLCSVEDRDLSEKLFFGSGTQLSVL.

This clone has a single count. The chain has TRBV19 and TRBJ2-2, with 9 positions matching TRBD2. The V segment lost 4 bases and the J segment 3 bases; nucleotides outside the gene matches: 12. Per germline, CDR1 LNHDA and CDR2 SQIVND (reference sequence). CDR3 length equals 18 residues. The CDR3 DNA is TGTGCCAGTAGTACCCCCCGGGGACTAGCAATCGACACCGGGGAGCTGTTTTTT. Its protein product is CASSTPRGLAIDTGELFF.

The chain joins TRBV11-2 to TRBJ1-4; D remains unclear. The CDR3 extends over 16 amino acids. Trimming took 1 base from V and 8 from J, leaving 17 bases between them. CDR1 and CDR2 from the germline V gene are SGHAT and FQNNGV. The CDR3 coding sequence is TGTGCCAGCAGCTTAGGATCCGGGATCCGAGACGAAAAACTGTTTTTT. Translation: CASSLGSGIRDEKLFF.

This clone was counted once. The chain joins TRBV13 to TRBJ1-2, with TRBD1 matching over 7 bases. Germline CDR1 reads PRHDT; CDR2 reads FYEKMQ (reference sequence). The trim removed 3 bases at V and 4 bases at J, leaving 8 bases unmatched. The CDR3 contains 15 residues. The DNA of the CDR3 is TGTGCCAGCAGCTTCGGGCAGGGGGTTTCCTATGGCTACACCTTC. Amino acid sequence: CASSFGQGVSYGYTF. The variable domain in full, with the rest retrieved from reference TRBV13 and TRBJ1-2, is AAGVIQSPRHLIKEKRETATLKCYPIPRHDTVYWYQQGPGQDPQFLISFYEKMQSDKGSIPDRFSAQQFSDYHSELNMSSLELGDSALYFCASSFGQGVSYGYTFGSGTRLTVV.

J is TRBJ1-1 and V is TRBV4-1; D is undetermined. V was trimmed by 1 base and J by 3 bases, leaving 9 bases between them. This CDR3 has 14 residues. CDR1 and CDR2 from the germline V gene are MGHRA and YSYEKL. Written as DNA, the CDR3 is TGCGCCAGCAGCCAAGTCTACGGGGACACTGAAGCTTTCTTT. It yields the protein CASSQVYGDTEAFF.

The rearrangement links TRBV2 to TRBJ2-7; no definite D call. CDR3 length: 15 residues. Germline V gives CDR1 SNHLY, CDR2 FYNNEI. Deletions cut 8 bases from V and 5 bases from J, with 22 bases between. CDR3 DNA sequence: TGTGCCAGCGGACCCTCCCCTATGTGGAAAAACGAGCAGTACTTC. Encoded protein: CASGPSPMWKNEQYF.